What follows is one TCR beta chain and its context. The data stem from a study of T cell changes during pregnancy in multiple sclerosis. The V and J ends lost 6 bases and 7 bases, in that order; junction bases with no gene match: 10. The CDR3 runs 17 residues. Germline loops: CDR1 LNHDA, CDR2 SQIVND (reference sequence). The repertoire was sequenced with immunoSEQ multiplex PCR; TCRdb's copy has only in-frame clones and lacks some. The data contain fewer than 80,000 clones, around 90% of them singletons. The chain employs TRBV19 and TRBJ1-6; 12 positions match TRBD1. The source of this sequence is a female donor in good health, enrolled as a control in a pregnancy study. The sample here was peripheral blood, taken in the first trimester of pregnancy. The CDR3 reads CASRHPGQGARNSPLHF. The DNA of the CDR3 is TGTGCCAGTAGACACCCGGGACAGGGGGCGAGGAATTCACCCCTCCACTTT.